A single sample is the source of the 28 T cell receptor beta chains below, sequenced in a study of blood T cell repertoires in COVID-19. Here immunoSEQ multiplex PCR was the method, and the copy in TCRdb shows in-frame clones only, minus some. Found here are 95,000 to 150,000 clones, around 88% of them singletons; the top ten hold around 0.81%. The sample consisted of peripheral blood. Every receptor here comes from a woman in her forties or fifties with active or convalescent COVID-19.

The chain joins TRBV7-6 to TRBJ1-1; TRBD1 aligns across 10 bases. The CDR3 length is 15 residues. The V gene's germline CDR1 is SGHVS and CDR2 FNYEAQ. Germline trimming cut 0 bases from V and 3 bases from J; bases unmatched to any gene: 1. The CDR3 region has the DNA TGTGCCAGCAGCTTAGCGGACAGGGGGGACACTGAAGCTTTCTTT. Amino acid sequence: CASSLADRGDTEAFF.

The V call is TRBV9, the J call TRBJ2-2, with 11 bases fitting TRBD1. This CDR3 is built from 16 residues. V dropped 4 bases and J dropped 1; count of bases not matched to a gene: 3. Germline V gene lookup returns CDR1 SGDLS and CDR2 YYNGEE. CDR3 bases: TGTGCCAGCAGCATTGGGACAGGGGGGAACACCGGGGAGCTGTTTTTT. This sequence encodes CASSIGTGGNTGELFF.

This chain joins TRBV5-4 and TRBJ1-3; the D is unclear. Germline CDR1 is SGHNT and CDR2 is YYREEE (reference sequence). CDR3 length: 13 amino acids. Trimming shortened V by 5 bases and J by 2 bases, and 8 bases separated the two germline ends. In DNA, the CDR3 is TGTGCCAGCAGTTCGGGTACTGGAAACACCATATATTTT. Protein sequence: CASSSGTGNTIYF.

The chain links TRBV27 to TRBJ1-2; 7 nucleotides match TRBD1. The V and J ends lost 3 bases and 7 bases, in that order; junction bases with no gene match: 5. Germline values: CDR1 MNHEY, CDR2 SMNVEV (reference sequence). CDR3 length equals 13 residues. CDR3 DNA sequence: TGTGCCAGCAGTTTCTCGTCAGGGGGTGGCTACACCTTC. This codes for CASSFSSGGGYTF.

The chain couples TRBV6-6 to TRBJ2-5; TRBD1 is a possible D gene (5 bases). Deletions cut 6 bases from V and 3 bases from J, with 11 bases between. Germline V gene data show CDR1 as MNHNY and CDR2 as SVGAGI (reference sequence). This CDR3 spans 13 amino acids. The chain's CDR3 is CASRRDSKETQYF. Written as DNA, the CDR3 is TGTGCCAGCAGACGCGACAGTAAAGAGACCCAGTACTTC.

This clone was counted only a few times. Here the CDR3 reads CASSEGGFNGYTF. The CDR3 bases are TGTGCCAGCAGTGAGGGGGGATTTAATGGCTACACCTTC. V is TRBV2 and J is TRBJ1-2; D perhaps matches TRBD1 (5 bases). In germline, CDR1 is SNHLY, CDR2 FYNNEI. CDR3 length equals 13 residues. The V gene lost 3 bases and the J gene lost 6 bases, with 11 bases spanning the gap. Full variable domain (remainder filled in from reference TRBV2 and TRBJ1-2): EPEVTQTPSHQVTQMGQEVILRCVPISNHLYFYWYRQILGQKVEFLVSFYNNEISEKSEIFDDQFSVERPDGSNFTLKIRSTKLEDSAMYFCASSEGGFNGYTFGSGTRLTVV.

This clone occurred once. This sequence joins TRBV28 and TRBJ2-3; TRBD1 aligns across 8 bases. V trimming: 4 bases; J trimming: 3 bases; junction bases outside the gene matches: 6. Germline loops: CDR1 MDHEN, CDR2 SYDVKM. This CDR3 has 15 residues. The CDR3 region is CASSSAGQGTDTQYF. The CDR3 nucleotides are TGTGCCAGCAGTTCAGCCGGACAGGGTACAGATACGCAGTATTTT.

This clone was seen only once. The chain carries TRBV19 and TRBJ2-7; the D gene is possibly TRBD2 (7 bases). V was shortened by 1 base and J by 3 bases, with 10 bases between the two germline ends. Germline V lookup: CDR1 LNHDA, CDR2 SQIVND (reference sequence). The CDR3 is 14 amino acids. CDR3 amino acids: CASSIGGGHYEQYF. The CDR3 bases are TGTGCCAGTAGTATAGGGGGGGGACACTACGAGCAGTACTTC.

The chain recombines TRBV19 with TRBJ2-7; D is unresolved. Trimming pared 1 base from V and 2 bases from J, leaving 18 bases between. This CDR3 comprises 17 residues. The V gene's germline CDR1 is LNHDA and CDR2 SQIVND (reference sequence). The CDR3 protein is CASSIAIGDTFTYEQYF. The CDR3 DNA follows: TGTGCCAGTAGTATAGCCATAGGCGACACCTTTACCTACGAGCAGTACTTC.

The chain joins TRBV28 to TRBJ2-5; TRBD1 is a possible D gene (5 bases). The CDR3 has 17 residues. Per the germline V gene, CDR1 is MDHEN and CDR2 is SYDVKM. V lost 1 base, J lost 2 bases, and 17 bases lay in between. The chain's CDR3 is CASSLFQGPSPQETQYF. The CDR3 nucleotides read TGTGCCAGCAGTTTATTCCAGGGCCCATCCCCTCAAGAGACCCAGTACTTC. The whole variable domain, remainder taken from reference TRBV28 and TRBJ2-5, is DVKVTQSSRYLVKRTGEKVFLECVQDMDHENMFWYRQDPGLGLRLIYFSYDVKMKEKGDIPEGYSVSREKKERFSLILESASTNQTSMYLCASSLFQGPSPQETQYFGPGTRLLVL.

The CDR3 spells CAISESTFGEQFF. The DNA for the CDR3 is TGTGCCATCAGTGAGTCGACTTTTGGCGAGCAGTTCTTC. This rearrangement joins TRBV10-3 to TRBJ2-1; unclear D gene. CDR1 is ENHRY, CDR2 SYGVKD, per germline. The CDR3 totals 13 residues. V was trimmed by 0 bases and J by 10 bases, leaving 10 bases between them.

This chain uses TRBV5-6 with TRBJ2-1, with 9 bases identical to TRBD1. The CDR3 covers 15 residues. The germline V gene has CDR1 SGHDT and CDR2 YYEEEE. Trimming removed 0 bases from V and 3 bases from J; junction bases left unmatched: 1. CDR3 sequence (DNA): TGTGCCAGCAGCTTGGGACAGGGGGGCTACAATGAGCAGTTCTTC. As protein: CASSLGQGGYNEQFF.

CDR3 in DNA: TGTGCCAGCAGTCCGGGACTAGGGTGGGGCGAGCAGTACTTC. It yields the protein CASSPGLGWGEQYF. The rearrangement joins TRBV28 to TRBJ2-7, with 8 bases lining up with TRBD2. V lost 5 bases to trimming and J lost 6 bases; unmatched junction nucleotides: 9. Germline lookup yields CDR1 MDHEN and CDR2 SYDVKM. The CDR3 is 14 residues long.

The chain is built from TRBV3-1 (or the pseudogene TRBV3-2) and TRBJ1-1; 10 positions agree with TRBD1. This CDR3 has 14 amino acids. Trimming at V came to 3 bases and at J to 7 bases, leaving 5 bases not matched to a gene. Germline CDR1 and CDR2: LGHDT and YNNKEL (reference sequence). CDR3 sequence (DNA): TGTGCCAGCAGCCACAGACAGGGGGCGGTTGAAGCTTTCTTT. Protein: CASSHRQGAVEAFF.

The gene calls are TRBV3-1 (or the pseudogene TRBV3-2) and TRBJ1-1, with D uncertain. The CDR3 has 14 residues. V gave up 4 bases and J gave up 0 bases, with 9 bases separating them. Germline CDR1 and CDR2: LGHDT and YNNKEL (reference sequence). CDR3 nucleotides: TGTGCCAGCAGCCGAGGGCCTTTGAACACTGAAGCTTTCTTT. Its protein product is CASSRGPLNTEAFF.

The rearrangement links TRBV7-2 to TRBJ2-7; 9 bases agree with TRBD2. The CDR3 is made up of 16 amino acids. CDR1 is SGHTA and CDR2 is FQGNSA in the germline V gene. Trimming took 0 bases from V and 4 from J; bases not matched to a gene: 7. The CDR3: CASSLAPTSGGYEQYF. CDR3 DNA sequence: TGTGCCAGCAGCTTAGCTCCGACTAGCGGTGGATACGAGCAGTACTTC.

The chain combines TRBV7-8 with TRBJ2-5; TRBD2 matches 8 bases. V was pared by 8 bases and J by 5 bases, with 13 bases of the junction left unmatched. CDR1 is SGHVS and CDR2 is FQNEAQ in the germline V gene. This CDR3 spans 15 amino acids. The CDR3 sequence: CASLSRLAGWETQYF. The DNA of the CDR3 is TGTGCCAGCCTGTCTCGCCTAGCGGGTTGGGAGACCCAGTACTTC.

The gene calls are TRBV18 and TRBJ2-1; 14 nucleotides line up with TRBD2. With 4 bases clipped from V and 6 bases from J, the junction kept 2 bases outside the gene matches. The CDR3 extends over 15 amino acids. Germline-derived CDR1 and CDR2 are KGHSH and LQKENI. The CDR3 reads CASSQTSGRGNEQFF. Here the CDR3 DNA reads TGTGCCAGCTCACAGACTAGCGGGAGGGGCAATGAGCAGTTCTTC.

This clone has a handful of counts. The chain couples TRBV5-4 to TRBJ1-2, with TRBD1 identical over 10 bases. Germline V gene data show CDR1 as SGHNT and CDR2 as YYREEE (reference sequence). V lost 5 bases and J lost 3; bases outside the gene matches: 10. The CDR3 loop spans 16 amino acids. The CDR3 sequence is CASSRTGGSRDYGYTF. The CDR3 coding sequence is TGTGCCAGCAGTAGGACAGGGGGGAGTAGGGACTATGGCTACACCTTC.

The V gene is TRBV12-3 or TRBV12-4, the J gene TRBJ1-3, with 7 bases lining up with TRBD1. The CDR3 spans 13 residues. J gave up 1 base and V 8 bases, and 2 bases lay outside the gene matches. Written as DNA, the CDR3 is TGTGCCAGCTCACAGGGGTCTGGAAACACCATATATTTT. It encodes CASSQGSGNTIYF.

The chain combines TRBV6-6 with TRBJ2-5, with 9 bases identical to TRBD2. After removal of 2 bases from V and 2 bases from J, the junction contained 6 bases not matched to a gene. Germline V gene lookup returns CDR1 MNHNY and CDR2 SVGAGI (reference sequence). CDR3 size: 16 residues. The CDR3 sequence: CASSYGAGGTQETQYF. The CDR3 DNA reads as TGTGCCAGCAGTTACGGGGCGGGAGGGACTCAAGAGACCCAGTACTTC.

J is TRBJ2-3 and V is TRBV7-2, with D possibly being TRBD2 (5 bases). Trimming left V 2 bases short and J 5 bases short, with 11 bases between. This CDR3 contains 14 residues. Germline CDR1 is SGHTA and CDR2 is FQGNSA. CDR3 residues: CASSLMRDLDTQYF. The CDR3, as DNA: TGTGCCAGCAGCTTAATGAGGGATCTAGATACGCAGTATTTT.

The V gene is TRBV5-1, the J gene TRBJ1-2; TRBD1 aligns across 7 bases. Germline loops: CDR1 SGHRS, CDR2 YFSETQ. CDR3 size: 14 residues. Trimming took 2 bases from V and 3 from J; bases not matched to a gene: 4. The DNA for the CDR3 is TGCGCCAGCAGCTTAACAGGGGCGGACTATGGCTACACCTTC. Translated, it gives CASSLTGADYGYTF.

This clone was observed once. The chain recombines TRBV21-1 with TRBJ1-5. TRBV21-1 represents a pseudogene. The CDR3 covers 17 residues. CDR3 amino acids: CARSRGGDLYSNQPQHF. The CDR3 nucleotides read TGTGCCAGATCACGCGGGGGCGATCTTTATAGCAATCAGCCCCAGCATTTT.

The chain couples TRBV9 to TRBJ1-1; a weak D match, TRBD1 (6 bases). The CDR3 has 18 residues. V lost 3 bases to trimming and J lost 5 bases, with 26 bases between them. Germline CDR1 and CDR2: SGDLS and YYNGEE. As DNA, the CDR3 is TGTGCCAGCAGCGCCAGCCTTACAGGGAATTTGGCTATAACTGAAGCTTTCTTT. This sequence encodes CASSASLTGNLAITEAFF.

The V gene is TRBV6-2 or TRBV6-3, the J gene TRBJ2-1; 9 bases match TRBD1. This CDR3 is built from 18 residues. CDR1 is MNHEY and CDR2 is SVGEGT in the germline V gene. J lost 7 bases, V lost 6 bases, and 19 bases had no gene match. The CDR3 loop is CASSYSRRAGTGYNEQFF. CDR3 coding DNA: TGTGCCAGCAGCTATAGTCGCCGGGCCGGGACAGGGTATAATGAGCAGTTCTTC.

The CDR3 here is CASSLGRTSTFNTDTQYF. The CDR3 DNA sequence: TGTGCCAGCAGCTTAGGGCGGACTAGCACGTTTAACACAGATACGCAGTATTTT. The genes are TRBV7-8 and TRBJ2-3; 8 bases are a match to TRBD2. With 1 base clipped from V and 2 bases from J, the junction kept 11 bases outside the gene matches. The CDR3 is made up of 18 amino acids. The germline CDR1 and CDR2 sequences are SGHVS and FQNEAQ.

The chain links TRBV5-1 to TRBJ1-2; D call uncertain. V lost 1 base and J lost 4, with 11 bases in between. Germline-derived CDR1 and CDR2 are SGHRS and YFSETQ. The length of the CDR3 is 14 residues. This CDR3 reads CASSLSYSAYGYTF. The CDR3 DNA follows: TGCGCCAGCAGCTTGTCCTACAGTGCCTATGGCTACACCTTC.